This entry features one TCR beta chain sequence. These data come from a study of monozygotic twins with inflammatory bowel disease. Germline assignment: CDR1 MNHNS and CDR2 SASEGT. The CDR3 contains 15 residues. TCRdb re-called the 5' RACE reads and shows each CDR3 protein once, DNA omitted. The sample is made up of 400,000 or so distinct CDR3 sequences, and the top ten hold about 2.3% of it. A 2.5 ml blood sample was drawn per donor. The V call is TRBV6-1, the J call TRBJ2-2. The sequence came from a human donor with ulcerative colitis or Crohn's disease, or a healthy co-twin of an affected twin (not recorded which). The sample comprised blood. The CDR3 sequence: CASSPRVTNTGELFF.